A selection of T cell receptor beta chains follows, all from one sample in a study of blood T cells in healthy people across ages. TCRdb ran MiXCR on the 5' RACE reads and lists one entry per CDR3 protein. The sample contains over 1,500,000 distinct CDR3 sequences, around 48% of which appear only once. Input material: blood. These receptors all stem from a woman aged 40 to 50 in good health. Each CDR3 is given with its conserved first and last residue. The order of the fields is J gene, V gene, clone size, D gene, CDR3 DNA, CDR3 protein. A D gene is named only where the DNA matches it firmly. Only part of the rows carry a size: once, few, many, or a class if the clone is expanded.

TRBJ1-1	TRBV5-6	once	.	TGTGCCAGCAGCTTGGGATCTCTCGGCGCTTTCTTT	CASSLGSLGAFF
TRBJ1-2	TRBV6-2/TRBV6-3	.	TRBD1	TGTGCCAGCATCCTAGGGACAGGACGCTATGGCTACACCTTC	CASILGTGRYGYTF
TRBJ1-2	TRBV11-1	.	.	TGTGCCAGCAGTCGCGAAGACAGTAACTATGGCTACACCTTC	CASSREDSNYGYTF
TRBJ1-5	TRBV4-1	.	.	TGCGCCAGCAGCCAAGATAAGGGACTCGGGAATCAGCCCCAGCATTTT	CASSQDKGLGNQPQHF
TRBJ2-1	TRBV19	.	TRBD1	TGTGCCAGTAGTCCGGGACAGGGGAATTTTGAGCAGTTCTTC	CASSPGQGNFEQFF
TRBJ1-2	TRBV18	.	.	TGTGCCAGCTCACCAGCTCGTGCTCCCGAAAACTATGGCTACACCTTC	CASSPARAPENYGYTF
TRBJ2-1	TRBV28	.	.	TGTGCCACAAGGACACCCTACAATGAGCAGTTCTTC	CATRTPYNEQFF
TRBJ2-7	TRBV6-6	few	TRBD1	TGTGCCAGCACAGGGGGTCGGTACGAGCAGTACTTC	CASTGGRYEQYF
TRBJ2-5	TRBV20-1	.	TRBD1	TGCAGTGCTAGAGTACAGGGGAAAGAGACCCAGTACTTC	CSARVQGKETQYF
TRBJ2-6	TRBV6-2/TRBV6-3	.	.	TGTGCCAGCACCTTAAGGGCGGGGTCCCTCTCATCAGTCTCGGGGGCCAACGTCCTGACTTTC	CASTLRAGSLSSVSGANVLTF